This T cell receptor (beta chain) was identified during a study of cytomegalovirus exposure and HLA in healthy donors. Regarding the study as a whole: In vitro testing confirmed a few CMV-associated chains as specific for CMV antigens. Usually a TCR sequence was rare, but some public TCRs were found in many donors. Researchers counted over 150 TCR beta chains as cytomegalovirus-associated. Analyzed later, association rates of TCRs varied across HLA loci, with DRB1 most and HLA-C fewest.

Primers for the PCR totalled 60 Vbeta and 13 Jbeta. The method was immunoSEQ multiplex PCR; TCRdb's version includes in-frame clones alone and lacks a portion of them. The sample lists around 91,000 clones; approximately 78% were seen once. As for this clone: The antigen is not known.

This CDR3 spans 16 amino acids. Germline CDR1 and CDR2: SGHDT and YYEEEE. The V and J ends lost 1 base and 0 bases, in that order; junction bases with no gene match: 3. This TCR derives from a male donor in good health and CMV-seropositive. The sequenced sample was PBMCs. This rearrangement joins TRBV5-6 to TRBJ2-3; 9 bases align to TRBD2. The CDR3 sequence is CASSLQLAGSTDTQYF. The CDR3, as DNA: TGTGCCAGCAGCTTGCAGCTAGCGGGAAGCACAGATACGCAGTATTTT.